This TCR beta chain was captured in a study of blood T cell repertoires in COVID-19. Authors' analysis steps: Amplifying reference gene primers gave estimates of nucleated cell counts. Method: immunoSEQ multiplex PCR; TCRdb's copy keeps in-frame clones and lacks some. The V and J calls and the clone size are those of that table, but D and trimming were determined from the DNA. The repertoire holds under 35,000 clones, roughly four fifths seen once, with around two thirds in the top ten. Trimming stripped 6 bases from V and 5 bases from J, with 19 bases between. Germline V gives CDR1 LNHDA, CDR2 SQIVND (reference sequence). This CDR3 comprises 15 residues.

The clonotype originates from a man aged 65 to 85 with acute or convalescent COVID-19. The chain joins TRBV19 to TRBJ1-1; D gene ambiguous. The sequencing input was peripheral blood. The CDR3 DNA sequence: TGTGCCAGTAGACTTGCAAGGCGCGGAGAGACTGAAGCTTTCTTT. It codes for CASRLARRGETEAFF. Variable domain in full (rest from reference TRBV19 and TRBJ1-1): DGGITQSPKYLFRKEGQNVTLSCEQNLNHDAMYWYRQDPGQGLRLIYYSQIVNDFQKGDIAEGYSVSREKKESFPLTVTSAQKNPTAFYLCASRLARRGETEAFFGQGTRLTVV.